The 5 T cell receptor beta chains in this list originate from one sample, sequenced in a study of cytotoxic CD8 clonotypes in ibrutinib-treated CLL. The assay was immunoSEQ multiplex PCR, and TCRdb's table has in-frame clones only and misses some. The sample has roughly 220,000 clones, 75% to 85% seen once. Material: PBMCs, obtained after 12 months of ibrutinib treatment. The source is a human donor with chronic lymphocytic leukemia.

This clone was found once. This rearrangement joins TRBV28 to TRBJ2-5, with 11 positions matching TRBD2. The V and J ends lost 3 bases and 5 bases, in that order; junction bases with no gene match: 8. The CDR3 contains 16 residues. The V gene's germline CDR1 is MDHEN and CDR2 SYDVKM. The CDR3 spells CASSLTSGMGLETQYF. The DNA for the CDR3 is TGTGCCAGCAGTTTGACTAGCGGGATGGGGTTGGAGACCCAGTACTTC.

The chain carries TRBV9 and TRBJ2-4, with D maybe TRBD1 (5 bases). The CDR3 runs 14 residues. Germline-derived CDR1 and CDR2 are SGDLS and YYNGEE. The V gene lost 3 bases and the J gene lost 9 bases, with 16 bases spanning the gap. The CDR3, as DNA: TGTGCCAGCAGCGCCGGACAATCCGGGCCCATTCAGTACTTC. The encoded protein is CASSAGQSGPIQYF.

The V and J genes are TRBV2 and TRBJ2-7; 7 positions match TRBD1. The CDR3 loop spans 12 amino acids. V lost 6 bases, J lost 1 base, and 0 bases stayed unmatched. Germline values: CDR1 SNHLY, CDR2 FYNNEI. CDR3 amino acids: CASRQGSYEQYF. As DNA, the CDR3 is TGTGCCAGCAGACAGGGGTCCTACGAGCAGTACTTC.

This clone occurred a few times. The chain carries TRBV5-6 and TRBJ2-1, with a possible D match to TRBD2 (6 bases). Trimming left V 4 bases short and J 6 bases short, with 11 bases between. Germline CDR1 reads SGHDT; CDR2 reads YYEEEE. CDR3 length: 13 residues. This chain's CDR3 is CASSAPGGNEQFF. CDR3 in DNA: TGTGCCAGCAGCGCGCCCGGGGGCAATGAGCAGTTCTTC.

The V and J genes are TRBV19 and TRBJ1-1; D possibly corresponds to TRBD1 (5 bases). This CDR3 region has 14 residues. Trimming removed 5 bases from V and 1 base from J, with 11 bases in between. Germline CDR1 LNHDA, CDR2 SQIVND (reference sequence). The CDR3 coding sequence is TGTGCCAGTAGTGCGGGACTGCGGAACACTGAAGCTTTCTTT. Its protein product is CASSAGLRNTEAFF.